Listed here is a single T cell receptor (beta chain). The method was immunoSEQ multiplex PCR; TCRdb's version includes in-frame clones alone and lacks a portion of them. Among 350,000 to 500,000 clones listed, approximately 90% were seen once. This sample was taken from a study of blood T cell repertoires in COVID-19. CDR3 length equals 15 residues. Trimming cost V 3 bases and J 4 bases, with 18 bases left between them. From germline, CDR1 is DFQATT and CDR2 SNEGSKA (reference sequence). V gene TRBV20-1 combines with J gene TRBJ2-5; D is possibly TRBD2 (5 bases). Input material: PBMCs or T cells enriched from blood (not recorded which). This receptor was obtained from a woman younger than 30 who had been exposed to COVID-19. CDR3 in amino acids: CSASSRGSAAETQYF. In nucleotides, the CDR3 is TGCAGTGCTAGTAGTCGAGGGAGCGCTGCAGAGACCCAGTACTTC.